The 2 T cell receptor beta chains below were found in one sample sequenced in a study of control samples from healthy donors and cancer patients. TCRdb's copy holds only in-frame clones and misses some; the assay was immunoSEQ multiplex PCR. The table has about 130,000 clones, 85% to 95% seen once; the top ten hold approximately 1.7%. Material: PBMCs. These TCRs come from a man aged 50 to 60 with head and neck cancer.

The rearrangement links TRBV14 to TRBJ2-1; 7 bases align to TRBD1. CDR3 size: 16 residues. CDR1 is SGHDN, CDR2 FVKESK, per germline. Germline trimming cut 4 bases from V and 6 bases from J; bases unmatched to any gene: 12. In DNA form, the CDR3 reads TGTGCCAGCAGCCTCTATGGCCTGGGGACAGCCAATGAGCAGTTCTTC. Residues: CASSLYGLGTANEQFF.

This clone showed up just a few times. For the CDR3, the DNA is TGTGCCAGCAGCTTGATGGGACAGGGGGCTTCAACGGCCGGCTACACCTTC. This codes for CASSLMGQGASTAGYTF. V is TRBV5-6 and J is TRBJ1-2; 12 bases are shared with TRBD1. V gave up 1 base and J gave up 8 bases; unmatched junction bases: 12. The CDR3 runs to 17 residues. Germline CDR1 reads SGHDT; CDR2 reads YYEEEE.